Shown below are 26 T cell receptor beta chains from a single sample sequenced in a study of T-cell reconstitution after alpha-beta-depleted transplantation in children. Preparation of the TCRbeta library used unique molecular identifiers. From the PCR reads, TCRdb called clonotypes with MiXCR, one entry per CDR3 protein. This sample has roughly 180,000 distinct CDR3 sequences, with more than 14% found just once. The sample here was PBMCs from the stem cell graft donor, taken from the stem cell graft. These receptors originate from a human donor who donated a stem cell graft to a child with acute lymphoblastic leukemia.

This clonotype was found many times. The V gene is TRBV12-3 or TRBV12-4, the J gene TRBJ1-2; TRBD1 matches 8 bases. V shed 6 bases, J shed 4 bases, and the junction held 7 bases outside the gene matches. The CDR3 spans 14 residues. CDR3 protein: CASRGTGQTYGYTF. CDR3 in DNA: TGTGCCAGCAGGGGGACAGGACAAACCTATGGCTACACCTTC.

As DNA, the CDR3 is TGTGCCAGCAGCTTGAATCGGCTTCATGAGCAGTTCTTC. It encodes CASSLNRLHEQFF. The rearrangement links TRBV7-8 to TRBJ2-1; D is uncertain. Germline V gene sequence: CDR1 SGHVS, CDR2 FQNEAQ. The V and J ends lost 3 bases and 8 bases respectively, with 11 bases between them. The CDR3 runs 13 residues.

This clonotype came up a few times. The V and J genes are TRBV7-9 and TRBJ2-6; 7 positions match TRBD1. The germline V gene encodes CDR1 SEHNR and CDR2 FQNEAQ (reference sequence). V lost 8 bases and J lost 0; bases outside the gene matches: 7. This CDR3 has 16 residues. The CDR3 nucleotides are TGTGCCAGCTCGGACAGGCTCATCTCTGGGGCCAACGTCCTGACTTTC. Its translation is CASSDRLISGANVLTF.

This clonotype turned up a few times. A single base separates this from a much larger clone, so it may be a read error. As DNA, the CDR3 is TGCGCCAGTCGAAAACCAGGGGGCCCTGGGGCCAACGGCCTGACTTTC. Translated: CASRKPGGPGANGLTF. This sequence joins TRBV5-1 and TRBJ2-6; 8 nucleotides agree with TRBD1. The CDR3 loop spans 16 amino acids. Germline V gene lookup returns CDR1 SGHRS and CDR2 YFSETQ. Drawing the rest from reference TRBV5-1 and TRBJ2-6, the complete variable domain is KAGVTQTPRYLIKTRGQQVTLSCSPISGHRSVSWYQQTPGQGLQFLFEYFSETQRNKGNFPGRFSGRQFSNSRSEMNVSTLELGDSALYLCASRKPGGPGANGLTFGAGSRLTVL.

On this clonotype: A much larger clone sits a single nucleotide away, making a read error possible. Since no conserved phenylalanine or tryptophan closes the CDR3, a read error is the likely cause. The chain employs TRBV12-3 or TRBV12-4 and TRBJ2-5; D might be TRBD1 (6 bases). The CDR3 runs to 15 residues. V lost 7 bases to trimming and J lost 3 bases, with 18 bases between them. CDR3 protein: CASTPAPRGKETQYL. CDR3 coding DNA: TGTGCCAGCACCCCTGCCCCGAGGGGGAAAGAGACCCAGTACCTC.

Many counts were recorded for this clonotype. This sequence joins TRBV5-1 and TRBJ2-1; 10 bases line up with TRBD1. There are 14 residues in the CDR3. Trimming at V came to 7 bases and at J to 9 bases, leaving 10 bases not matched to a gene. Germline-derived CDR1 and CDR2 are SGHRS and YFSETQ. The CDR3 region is CASRVWDRGGEQFF. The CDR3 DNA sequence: TGCGCCAGCCGGGTCTGGGACAGGGGAGGTGAGCAGTTCTTC. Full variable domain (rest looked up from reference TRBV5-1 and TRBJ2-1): KAGVTQTPRYLIKTRGQQVTLSCSPISGHRSVSWYQQTPGQGLQFLFEYFSETQRNKGNFPGRFSGRQFSNSRSEMNVSTLELGDSALYLCASRVWDRGGEQFFGPGTRLTVL.

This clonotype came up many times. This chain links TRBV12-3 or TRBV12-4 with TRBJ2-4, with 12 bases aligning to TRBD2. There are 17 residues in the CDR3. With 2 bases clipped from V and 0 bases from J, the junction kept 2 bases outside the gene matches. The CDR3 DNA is TGTGCCAGCAGTTTACTAGCGGGAGGGCTAGCCAAAAACATTCAGTACTTC. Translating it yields CASSLLAGGLAKNIQYF.

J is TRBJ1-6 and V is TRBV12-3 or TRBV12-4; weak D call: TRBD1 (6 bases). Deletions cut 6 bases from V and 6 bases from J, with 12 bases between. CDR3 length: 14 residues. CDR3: CASSRGQPNSPLHF. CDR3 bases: TGTGCCAGCAGCCGAGGACAGCCTAATTCACCCCTCCACTTT.

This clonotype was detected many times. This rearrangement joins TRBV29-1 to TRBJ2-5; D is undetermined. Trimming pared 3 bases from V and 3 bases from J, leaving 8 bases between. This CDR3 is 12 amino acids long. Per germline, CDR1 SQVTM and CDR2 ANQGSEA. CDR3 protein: CSVEAEEETQYF. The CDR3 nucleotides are TGCAGCGTTGAGGCAGAGGAAGAGACCCAGTACTTC.

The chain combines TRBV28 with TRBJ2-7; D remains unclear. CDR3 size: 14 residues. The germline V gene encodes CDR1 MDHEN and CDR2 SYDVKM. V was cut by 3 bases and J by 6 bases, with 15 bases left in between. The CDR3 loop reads CASSFRDTFPEQYF. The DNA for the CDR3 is TGTGCCAGCAGTTTTCGAGACACCTTCCCCGAGCAGTACTTC.

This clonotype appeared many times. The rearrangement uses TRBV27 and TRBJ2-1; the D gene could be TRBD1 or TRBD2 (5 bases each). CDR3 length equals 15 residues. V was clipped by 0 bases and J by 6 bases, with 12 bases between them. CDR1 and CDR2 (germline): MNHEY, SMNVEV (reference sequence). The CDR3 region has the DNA TGTGCCAGCAGTTTATCCGGGGCTCTATCCAATGAGCAGTTCTTC. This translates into CASSLSGALSNEQFF.

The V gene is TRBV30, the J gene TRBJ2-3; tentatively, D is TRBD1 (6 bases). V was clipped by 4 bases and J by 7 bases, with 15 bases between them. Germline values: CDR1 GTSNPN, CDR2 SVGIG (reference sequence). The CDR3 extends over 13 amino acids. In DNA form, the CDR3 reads TGTGCCTGGACAAACAGAGGGGGTAATACGCAGTATTTT. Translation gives CAWTNRGGNTQYF.

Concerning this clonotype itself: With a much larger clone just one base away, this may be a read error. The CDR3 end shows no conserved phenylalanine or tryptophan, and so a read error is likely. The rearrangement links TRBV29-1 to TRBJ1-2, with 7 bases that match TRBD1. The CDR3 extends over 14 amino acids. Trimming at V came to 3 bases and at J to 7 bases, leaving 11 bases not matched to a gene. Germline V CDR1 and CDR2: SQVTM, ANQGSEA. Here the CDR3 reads CSVEWVTGKLGYTS. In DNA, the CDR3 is TGCAGCGTTGAGTGGGTGACAGGGAAACTTGGCTACACCTCC.

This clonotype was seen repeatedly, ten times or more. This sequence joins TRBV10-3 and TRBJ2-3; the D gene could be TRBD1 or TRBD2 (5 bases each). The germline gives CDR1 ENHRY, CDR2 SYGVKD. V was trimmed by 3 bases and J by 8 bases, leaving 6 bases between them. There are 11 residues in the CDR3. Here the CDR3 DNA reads TGTGCCATCAGTGATGGGGGTACGCAGTATTTT. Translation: CAISDGGTQYF.

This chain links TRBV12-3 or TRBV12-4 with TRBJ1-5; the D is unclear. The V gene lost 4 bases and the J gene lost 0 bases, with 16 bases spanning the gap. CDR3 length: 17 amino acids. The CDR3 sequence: CASSYGIASNSNQPQHF. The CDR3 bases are TGTGCCAGCAGTTATGGAATAGCGTCTAATAGCAATCAGCCCCAGCATTTT.

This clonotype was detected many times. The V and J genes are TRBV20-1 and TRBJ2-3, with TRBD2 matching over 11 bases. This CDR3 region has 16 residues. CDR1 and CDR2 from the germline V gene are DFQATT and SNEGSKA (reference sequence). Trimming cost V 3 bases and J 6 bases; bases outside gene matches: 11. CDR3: CSARSGTSGIADTQYF. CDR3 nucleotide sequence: TGCAGTGCTAGGTCCGGGACTAGCGGAATCGCGGATACGCAGTATTTT.

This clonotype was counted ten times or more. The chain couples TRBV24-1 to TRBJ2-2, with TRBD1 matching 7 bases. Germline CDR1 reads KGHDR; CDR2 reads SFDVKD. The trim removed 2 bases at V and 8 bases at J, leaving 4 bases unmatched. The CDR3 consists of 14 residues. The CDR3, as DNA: TGTGCCACCAGTGATTCCGACAGGGCTGGGGAGCTGTTTTTT. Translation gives CATSDSDRAGELFF.

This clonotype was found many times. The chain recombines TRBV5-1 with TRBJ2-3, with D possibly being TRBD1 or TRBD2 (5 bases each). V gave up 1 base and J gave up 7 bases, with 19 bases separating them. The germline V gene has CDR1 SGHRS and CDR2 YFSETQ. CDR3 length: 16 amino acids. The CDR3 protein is CASSLNPGLARNTQYF. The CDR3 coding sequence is TGCGCCAGCAGCTTGAATCCGGGGCTAGCTAGGAATACGCAGTATTTT.

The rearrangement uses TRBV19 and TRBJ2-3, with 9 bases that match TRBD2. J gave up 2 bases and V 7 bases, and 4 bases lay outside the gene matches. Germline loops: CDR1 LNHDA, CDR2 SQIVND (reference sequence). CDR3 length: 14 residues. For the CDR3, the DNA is TGTGCCAGTAAGGCTAGCGGGACCACAGATACGCAGTATTTT. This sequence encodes CASKASGTTDTQYF.

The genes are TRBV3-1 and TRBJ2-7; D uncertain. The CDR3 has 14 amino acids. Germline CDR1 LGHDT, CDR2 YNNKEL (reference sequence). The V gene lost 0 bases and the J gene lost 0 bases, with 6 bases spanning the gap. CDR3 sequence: CASSQELSSYEQYF. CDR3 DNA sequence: TGTGCCAGCAGCCAAGAGTTGAGCTCCTACGAGCAGTACTTC.

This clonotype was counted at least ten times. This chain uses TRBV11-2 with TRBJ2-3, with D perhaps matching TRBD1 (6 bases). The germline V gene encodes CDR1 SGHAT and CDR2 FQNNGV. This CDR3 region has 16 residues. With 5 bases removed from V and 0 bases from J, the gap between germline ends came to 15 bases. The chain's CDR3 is CASSPYMGASTDTQYF. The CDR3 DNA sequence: TGTGCCAGCAGCCCTTATATGGGGGCTAGCACAGATACGCAGTATTTT.

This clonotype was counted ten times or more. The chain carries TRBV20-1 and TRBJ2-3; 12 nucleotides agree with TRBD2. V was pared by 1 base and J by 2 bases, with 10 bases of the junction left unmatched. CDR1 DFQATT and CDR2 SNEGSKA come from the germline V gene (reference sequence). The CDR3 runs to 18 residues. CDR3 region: CSARGLITSGRPTDTQYF. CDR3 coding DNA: TGCAGTGCTAGAGGCCTAATTACTAGCGGGAGGCCCACAGATACGCAGTATTTT.

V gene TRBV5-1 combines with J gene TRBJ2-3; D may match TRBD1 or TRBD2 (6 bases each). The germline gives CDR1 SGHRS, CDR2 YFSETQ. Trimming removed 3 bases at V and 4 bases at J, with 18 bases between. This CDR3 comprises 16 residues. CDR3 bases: TGCGCCAGCAGCTCGGGGGCCGACCCCGAGGCAGATACGCAGTATTTT. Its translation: CASSSGADPEADTQYF.

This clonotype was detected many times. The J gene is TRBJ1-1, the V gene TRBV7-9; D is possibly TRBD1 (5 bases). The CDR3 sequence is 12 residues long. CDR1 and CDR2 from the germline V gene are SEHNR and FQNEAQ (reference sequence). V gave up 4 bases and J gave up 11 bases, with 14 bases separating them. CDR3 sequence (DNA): TGTGCCAGCAGCTCCGCTGGGGCTGTGGCTTTCTTT. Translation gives CASSSAGAVAFF.

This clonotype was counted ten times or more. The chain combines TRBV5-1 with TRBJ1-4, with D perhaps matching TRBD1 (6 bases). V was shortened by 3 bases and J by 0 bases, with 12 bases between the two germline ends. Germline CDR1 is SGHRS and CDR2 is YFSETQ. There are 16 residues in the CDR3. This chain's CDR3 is CASSSGTPATNEKLFF. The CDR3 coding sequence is TGCGCCAGCAGCTCAGGGACACCCGCAACTAATGAAAAACTGTTTTTT.

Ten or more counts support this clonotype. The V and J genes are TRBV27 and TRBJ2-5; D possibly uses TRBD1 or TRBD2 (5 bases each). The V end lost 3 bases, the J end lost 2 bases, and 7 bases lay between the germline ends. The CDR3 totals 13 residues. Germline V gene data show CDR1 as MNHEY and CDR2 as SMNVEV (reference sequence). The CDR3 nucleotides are TGTGCCAGCAGTTTTGGGGGACAAGAGACCCAGTACTTC. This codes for CASSFGGQETQYF.